This paragraph covers one T cell receptor beta chain sequence. Its antigen is unidentified. The data derive from a study of OX40 agonist ivuxolimab in advanced cancers. Across the whole study: Therapy given before enrollment (anti-PD-1, anti-PD-L1 or anti-CTLA-4) was allowed, and roughly 42% had some. Points from the study as a whole: On average, CD8+ T cells had more expanded clones than CD4+.

Profiled with immunoSEQ multiplex PCR; TCRdb holds only in-frame clones, not every one. The data show about 39,000 clones, roughly 90% seen once. Here the sequenced sample was CD4+ or CD8+ T cells sorted from blood, taken in a trial of the OX40 agonist ivuxolimab. This clonotype originated in an adult with an advanced solid tumor such as melanoma, head and neck, liver or kidney cancer.

CDR3 sequence reads: CAWREGYEQYF. CDR3 DNA sequence: TGTGCCTGGAGGGAGGGGTACGAGCAGTACTTC. The V call is TRBV30, the J call TRBJ2-7; D possibly corresponds to TRBD2 (6 bases). Germline CDR1 GTSNPN, CDR2 SVGIG (reference sequence). Trimming left V 3 bases short and J 4 bases short, with 7 bases between. This CDR3 spans 11 amino acids.